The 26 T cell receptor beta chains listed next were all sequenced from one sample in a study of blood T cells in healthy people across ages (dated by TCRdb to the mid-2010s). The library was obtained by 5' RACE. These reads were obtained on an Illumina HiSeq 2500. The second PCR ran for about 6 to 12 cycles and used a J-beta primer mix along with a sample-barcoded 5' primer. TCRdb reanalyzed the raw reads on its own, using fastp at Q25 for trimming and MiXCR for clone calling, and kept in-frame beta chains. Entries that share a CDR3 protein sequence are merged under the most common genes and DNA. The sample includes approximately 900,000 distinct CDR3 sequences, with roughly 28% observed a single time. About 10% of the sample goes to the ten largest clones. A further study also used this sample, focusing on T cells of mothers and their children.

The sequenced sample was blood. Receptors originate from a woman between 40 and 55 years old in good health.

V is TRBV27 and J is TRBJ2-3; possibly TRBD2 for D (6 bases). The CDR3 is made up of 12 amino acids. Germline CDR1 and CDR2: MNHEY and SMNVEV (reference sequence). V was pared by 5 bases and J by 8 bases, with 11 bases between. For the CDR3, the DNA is TGTGCCAGCAGTAGCGCCGGGGGTACGCAGTATTTT. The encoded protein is CASSSAGGTQYF.

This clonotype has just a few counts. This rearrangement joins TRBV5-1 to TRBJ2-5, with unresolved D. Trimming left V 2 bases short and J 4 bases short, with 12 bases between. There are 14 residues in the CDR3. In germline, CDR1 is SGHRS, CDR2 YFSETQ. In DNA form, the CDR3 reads TGCGCCAGCAGCTTTGGTGGAGACCCAGAGACCCAGTACTTC. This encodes CASSFGGDPETQYF.

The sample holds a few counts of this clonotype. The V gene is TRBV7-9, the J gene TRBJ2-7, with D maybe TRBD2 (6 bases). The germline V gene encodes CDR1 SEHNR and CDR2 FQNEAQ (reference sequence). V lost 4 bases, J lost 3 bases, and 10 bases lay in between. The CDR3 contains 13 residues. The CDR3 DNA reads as TGTGCCAGCAGCTGGACTAATATCTACGAGCAGTACTTC. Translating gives CASSWTNIYEQYF.

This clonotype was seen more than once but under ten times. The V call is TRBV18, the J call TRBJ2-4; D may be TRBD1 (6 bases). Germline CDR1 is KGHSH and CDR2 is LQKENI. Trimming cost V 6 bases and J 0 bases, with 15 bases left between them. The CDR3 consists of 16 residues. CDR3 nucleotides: TGTGCCAGCTCCCACAGCCGGGACACAGCCAAAAACATTCAGTACTTC. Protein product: CASSHSRDTAKNIQYF. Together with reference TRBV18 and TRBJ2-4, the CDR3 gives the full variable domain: NAGVMQNPRHLVRRRGQEARLRCSPMKGHSHVYWYRQLPEEGLKFMVYLQKENIIDESGMPKERFSAEFPKEGPSILRIQQVVRGDSAAYFCASSHSRDTAKNIQYFGAGTRLSVL.

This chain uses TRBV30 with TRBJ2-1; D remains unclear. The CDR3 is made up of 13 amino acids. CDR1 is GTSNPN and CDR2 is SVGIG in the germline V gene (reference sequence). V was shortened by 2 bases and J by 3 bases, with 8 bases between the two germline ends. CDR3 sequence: CAWSTPYYNEQFF. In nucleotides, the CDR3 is TGTGCCTGGAGTACTCCCTACTACAATGAGCAGTTCTTC.

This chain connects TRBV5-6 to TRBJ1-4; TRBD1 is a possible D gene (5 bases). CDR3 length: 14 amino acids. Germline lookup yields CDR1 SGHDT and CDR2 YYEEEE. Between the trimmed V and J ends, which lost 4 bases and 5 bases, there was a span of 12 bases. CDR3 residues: CASSRGTSNEKLFF. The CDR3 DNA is TGTGCCAGCAGCCGCGGGACTTCCAATGAAAAACTGTTTTTT.

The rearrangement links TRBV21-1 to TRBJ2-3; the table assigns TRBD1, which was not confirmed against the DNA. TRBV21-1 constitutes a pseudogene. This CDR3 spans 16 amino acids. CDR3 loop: CASSRALAGRPDTQYF. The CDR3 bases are TGTGCCAGCAGCCGTGCGCTCGCAGGGAGACCAGATACGCAGTATTTT.

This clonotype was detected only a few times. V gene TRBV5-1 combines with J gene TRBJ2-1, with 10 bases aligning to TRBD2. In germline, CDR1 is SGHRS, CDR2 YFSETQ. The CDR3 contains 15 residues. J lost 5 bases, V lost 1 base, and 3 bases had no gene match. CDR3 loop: CASSLWTSGNNEQFF. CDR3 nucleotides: TGCGCCAGCAGCTTGTGGACTAGCGGCAACAATGAGCAGTTCTTC.

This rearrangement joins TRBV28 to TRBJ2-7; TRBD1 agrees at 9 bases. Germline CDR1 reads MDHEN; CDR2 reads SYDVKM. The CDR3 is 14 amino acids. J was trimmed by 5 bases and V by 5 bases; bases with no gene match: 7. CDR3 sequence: CASSTGTGFHEQYF. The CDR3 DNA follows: TGTGCCAGCAGTACCGGGACAGGGTTCCACGAGCAGTACTTC.

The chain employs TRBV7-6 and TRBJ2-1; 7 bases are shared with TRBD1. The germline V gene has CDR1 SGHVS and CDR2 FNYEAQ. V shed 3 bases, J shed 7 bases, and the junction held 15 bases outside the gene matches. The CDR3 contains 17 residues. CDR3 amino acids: CASSLLRQGMRGNEQFF. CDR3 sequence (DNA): TGTGCCAGCAGCTTGCTTCGACAGGGTATGAGAGGAAATGAGCAGTTCTTC.

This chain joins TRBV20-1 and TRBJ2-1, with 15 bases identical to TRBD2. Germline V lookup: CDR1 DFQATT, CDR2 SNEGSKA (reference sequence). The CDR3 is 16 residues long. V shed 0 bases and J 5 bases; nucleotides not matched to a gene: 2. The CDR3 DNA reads TGCAGTGCTAGAGATGGACTAGCGGGGGGGGACAATGAGCAGTTCTTC. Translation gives CSARDGLAGGDNEQFF.

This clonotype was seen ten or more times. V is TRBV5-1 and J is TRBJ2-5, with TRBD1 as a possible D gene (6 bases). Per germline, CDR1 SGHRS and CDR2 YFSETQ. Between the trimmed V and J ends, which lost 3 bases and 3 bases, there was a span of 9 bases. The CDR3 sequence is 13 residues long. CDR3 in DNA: TGCGCCAGCAGCTCCACAGGGAAAGAGACCCAGTACTTC. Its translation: CASSSTGKETQYF.

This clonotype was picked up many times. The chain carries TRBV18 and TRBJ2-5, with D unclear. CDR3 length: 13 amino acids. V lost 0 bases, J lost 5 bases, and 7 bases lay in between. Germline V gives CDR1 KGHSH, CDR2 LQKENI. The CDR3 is CASSPPIRETQYF. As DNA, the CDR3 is TGTGCCAGCTCACCACCGATTAGGGAGACCCAGTACTTC.

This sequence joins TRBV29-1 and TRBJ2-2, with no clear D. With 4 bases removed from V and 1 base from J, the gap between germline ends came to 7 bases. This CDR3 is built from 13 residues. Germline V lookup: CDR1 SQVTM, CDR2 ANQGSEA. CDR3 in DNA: TGCAGCGTTGTTGTGGGGAACACCGGGGAGCTGTTTTTT. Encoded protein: CSVVVGNTGELFF.

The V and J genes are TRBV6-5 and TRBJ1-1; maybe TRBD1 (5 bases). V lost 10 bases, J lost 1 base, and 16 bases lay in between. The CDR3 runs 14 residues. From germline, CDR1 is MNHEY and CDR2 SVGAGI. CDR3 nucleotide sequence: TGTGCCACCAGAACACAGGTCGGGAACACTGAAGCTTTCTTT. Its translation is CATRTQVGNTEAFF.

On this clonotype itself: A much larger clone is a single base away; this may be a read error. CDR3: CSASGDYSYEQYF. For the CDR3, the DNA is TGCAGTGCTAGTGGGGACTACTCCTACGAGCAGTACTTC. The gene calls are TRBV20-1 and TRBJ2-7; 7 bases match TRBD2. V was pared by 3 bases and J by 0 bases, with 2 bases of the junction left unmatched. CDR3 length: 13 residues. Per the germline V gene, CDR1 is DFQATT and CDR2 is SNEGSKA (reference sequence).

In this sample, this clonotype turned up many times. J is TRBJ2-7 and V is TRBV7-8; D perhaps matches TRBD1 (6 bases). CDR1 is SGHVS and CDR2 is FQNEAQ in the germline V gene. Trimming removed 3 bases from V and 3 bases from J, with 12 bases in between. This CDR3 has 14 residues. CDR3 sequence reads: CASSFETGLYEQYF. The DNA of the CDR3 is TGTGCCAGCAGCTTTGAGACAGGACTCTACGAGCAGTACTTC.

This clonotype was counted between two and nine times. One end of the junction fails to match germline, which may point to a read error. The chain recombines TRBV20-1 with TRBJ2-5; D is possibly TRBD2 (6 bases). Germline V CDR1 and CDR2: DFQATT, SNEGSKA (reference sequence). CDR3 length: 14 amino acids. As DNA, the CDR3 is TGCAGTGCGCCTCCTCGGGGGTTCCAAGGGACCCAGTACTTC. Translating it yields CSAPPRGFQGTQYF.

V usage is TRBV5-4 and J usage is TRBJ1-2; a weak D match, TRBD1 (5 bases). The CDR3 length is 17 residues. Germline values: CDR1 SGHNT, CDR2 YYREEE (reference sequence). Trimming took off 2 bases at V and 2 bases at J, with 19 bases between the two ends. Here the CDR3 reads CASSFIQGSRVNYGYTF. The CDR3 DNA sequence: TGTGCCAGCAGCTTTATTCAGGGTAGCAGGGTCAACTATGGCTACACCTTC.

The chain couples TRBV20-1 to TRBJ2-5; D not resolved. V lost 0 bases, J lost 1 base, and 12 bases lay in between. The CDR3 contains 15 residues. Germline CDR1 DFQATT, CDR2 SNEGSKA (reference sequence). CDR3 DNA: TGCAGTGCTAGAGATGACCACAACCCCCAAGAGACCCAGTACTTC. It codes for CSARDDHNPQETQYF.

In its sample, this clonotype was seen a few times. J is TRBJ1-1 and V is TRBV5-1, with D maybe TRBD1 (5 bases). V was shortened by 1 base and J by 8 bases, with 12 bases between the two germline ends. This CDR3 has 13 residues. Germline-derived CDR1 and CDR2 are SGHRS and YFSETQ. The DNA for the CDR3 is TGCGCCAGCAGCTTGCTAGGGGCAGCCGAAGCTTTCTTT. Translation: CASSLLGAAEAFF.

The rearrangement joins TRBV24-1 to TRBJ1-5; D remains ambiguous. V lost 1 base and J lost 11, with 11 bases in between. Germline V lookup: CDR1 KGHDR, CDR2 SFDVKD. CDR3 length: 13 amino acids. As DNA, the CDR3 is TGTGCCACCAGTGATTTAGCAGGTACAACCCAGCATTTT. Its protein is CATSDLAGTTQHF.

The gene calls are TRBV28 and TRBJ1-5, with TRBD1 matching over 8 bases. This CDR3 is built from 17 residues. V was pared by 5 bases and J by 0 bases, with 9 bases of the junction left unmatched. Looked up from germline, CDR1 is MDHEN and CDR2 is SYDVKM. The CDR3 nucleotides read TGTGCCAGCAGTATATCGGGACAGGCGTATAGCAATCAGCCCCAGCATTTT. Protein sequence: CASSISGQAYSNQPQHF.

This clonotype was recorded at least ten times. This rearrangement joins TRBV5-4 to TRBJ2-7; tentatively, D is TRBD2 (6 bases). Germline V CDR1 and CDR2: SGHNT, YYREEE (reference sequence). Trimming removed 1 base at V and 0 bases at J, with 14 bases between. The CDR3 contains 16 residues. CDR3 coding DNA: TGTGCCAGCAGCTTGCGGGTTAGCGGCTTCTCCTACGAGCAGTACTTC. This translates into CASSLRVSGFSYEQYF.

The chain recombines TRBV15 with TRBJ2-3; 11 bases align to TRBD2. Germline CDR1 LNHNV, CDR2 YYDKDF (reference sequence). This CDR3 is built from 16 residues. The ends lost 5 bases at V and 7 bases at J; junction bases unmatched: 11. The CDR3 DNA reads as TGTGCCACCAGCGGAGTAATAGCGGGAGGGCCTCATACGCAGTATTTT. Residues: CATSGVIAGGPHTQYF. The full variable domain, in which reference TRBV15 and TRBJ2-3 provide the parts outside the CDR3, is DAMVIQNPRYQVTQFGKPVTLSCSQTLNHNVMYWYQQKSSQAPKLLFHYYDKDFNNEADTPDNFQSRRPNTSFCFLDIRSPGLGDTAMYLCATSGVIAGGPHTQYFGPGTRLTVL.

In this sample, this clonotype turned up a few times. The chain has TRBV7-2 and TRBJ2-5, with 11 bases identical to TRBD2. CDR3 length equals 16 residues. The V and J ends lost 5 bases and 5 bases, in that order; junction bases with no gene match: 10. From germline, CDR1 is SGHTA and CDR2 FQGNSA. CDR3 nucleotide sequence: TGTGCCAGCAGCCCCCGCCGACTAGCGGGGAGGGAGACCCAGTACTTC. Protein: CASSPRRLAGRETQYF.